The rows below give T cell receptor beta chains drawn from one sample of a study of blood T cells in healthy people across ages. TCRdb processed the 5' RACE reads anew with MiXCR; each CDR3 protein has one entry. The table records more than 500,000 distinct CDR3 sequences, approximately 30% of them present only once. Source material: blood. These receptors were obtained from a woman between 70 and 85 years old in good health. Both conserved end residues are part of each CDR3. Fields, in order: J gene, clone size, V gene, CDR3 protein. A clone size is listed for some rows: how often the clone was seen (once, few, many), or a class if it is expanded.

>TRBJ2-5|few|TRBV15
CATSRVSQQETQYF
>TRBJ2-7|NA|TRBV12-3/TRBV12-4
CASSLKGWLAGVEQYF
>TRBJ1-5|NA|TRBV4-3
CASSAGSGHGNQPQHF
>TRBJ2-5|few|TRBV5-1
CASSHSPETQYF
>TRBJ2-1|NA|TRBV20-1
CSALPGVSKNEQFF
>TRBJ1-4|NA|TRBV7-2
CASSLVSDSTNEKLFF
>TRBJ2-2|few|TRBV25-1
CASSDPSGGGRTGELFF
>TRBJ2-4|NA|TRBV13
CASSRDKNIRYF
>TRBJ1-1|few|TRBV6-2/TRBV6-3
CASRPDLYTEAFF
>TRBJ2-3|NA|TRBV3-1
CASSQDWFSGGALKVDTQYF
>TRBJ2-5|few|TRBV19
CASSMTASIQETQYF
>TRBJ2-5|NA|TRBV9
CASSVGSETQYF
>TRBJ2-2|NA|TRBV7-8
CASSLVGLAGPGELFF
>TRBJ2-7|NA|TRBV5-1
CASSFLGAPLTFYEQYF
>TRBJ1-2|NA|TRBV4-3
CASSHGHSSYGYTF
>TRBJ1-5|NA|TRBV20-1
CSARRTDQPQHF
>TRBJ2-7|NA|TRBV6-5
CASSFKGSYEQYF
>TRBJ2-1|NA|TRBV6-1
CASRSEIGSSYNEQFF
>TRBJ2-7|few|TRBV4-3
CASSPSTSGVYEQYF
>TRBJ2-5|NA|TRBV5-1
CASSFLAASPEETQYF
>TRBJ2-7|NA|TRBV4-3
CASSQELPSYEQYF
>NA|many|TRBV2
CASSVQGGGNEQFF
>TRBJ1-2|NA|TRBV15
CATSRDKAEGRGYTF
>TRBJ2-7|few|TRBV7-9
CASSLGFDSRYEQYF
>TRBJ2-5|NA|TRBV20-1
CSAQLAGVETQYF
>TRBJ2-7|NA|TRBV5-1
CASSPGTEFPYEQYF
>NA|few|TRBV5-6
CASSLAGAIYEQYF
>TRBJ2-5|NA|TRBV6-2/TRBV6-3
CASRKPSGGGETQYF
>TRBJ1-5|few|TRBV28
CASSSPWGNQPQHF
>TRBJ2-2|few|TRBV7-2
CASSLVGVTSTGELFF
>TRBJ1-1|few|TRBV28
CASSLLQGADTEAFF